This TCR beta chain was obtained from a study of CD8 T cells in ankylosing spondylitis. The authors made TCR beta libraries by quantitative 5'-RACE with molecular barcodes. One entry per CDR3 protein, called by TCRdb with MiXCR from the 5' RACE reads. The top ten hold approximately 0.51% of the sample, which has hundreds of thousands of distinct CDR3 sequences, 12% seen once. This clonotype was detected many times. What it recognizes is unknown. Study-level points and caveats: Reactive arthritis synovial fluid and blood were previously reported to contain some motif variants. Matched ankylosing spondylitis synovial fluid reportedly contained a significantly enriched population of disease-linked clones. A TCR beta motif made of several highly homologous variants seemed typical of ankylosing spondylitis blood.

Deletions cut 1 base from V and 5 bases from J, with 2 bases between. Germline V CDR1 and CDR2: SGHRS, YFSETQ. The CDR3 is 11 amino acids. The sequence derives from a male donor with ankylosing spondylitis. What was sequenced was blood, either unsorted or a sorted T cell fraction (not recorded which). The V and J genes are TRBV5-1 and TRBJ2-3; D is unresolved. In DNA form, the CDR3 reads TGCGCCAGCAGCTTGTTAGATACGCAGTATTTT. It yields the protein CASSLLDTQYF.